This entry lists 17 T cell receptor beta chains sequenced from one sample in a study of blood T cell repertoires in COVID-19. Sequenced by immunoSEQ multiplex PCR; TCRdb stores in-frame clones only, minus some. The top ten clones hold 8.6% of a sample with roughly 200,000 clones, 75% to 80% of them seen once. Sequencing used peripheral blood. Every receptor here comes from a woman aged 50 to 65 with active or convalescent COVID-19.

The gene calls are TRBV7-9 and TRBJ1-6; weak D call: TRBD1 (5 bases). Germline V CDR1 and CDR2: SEHNR, FQNEAQ (reference sequence). V was shortened by 4 bases and J by 7 bases, with 17 bases between the two germline ends. This CDR3 is 16 amino acids long. This chain's CDR3 is CASSSIGVLGNSPLHF. The CDR3 DNA sequence: TGTGCCAGCAGCTCTATAGGGGTCCTAGGAAATTCACCCCTCCACTTT.

The chain's CDR3 is CASSFRDRDTDTQYF. The CDR3 DNA reads as TGTGCCAGCAGCTTCCGGGACAGGGACACAGATACGCAGTATTTT. V usage is TRBV9 and J usage is TRBJ2-3, with 9 bases lining up with TRBD1. With V trimmed by 4 bases and J by 2 bases, 5 bases remained unmatched. Germline V gene lookup returns CDR1 SGDLS and CDR2 YYNGEE. The CDR3 contains 15 residues.

The gene calls are TRBV28 and TRBJ2-7, with a weak D call TRBD1 (8 bases). Germline assignment: CDR1 MDHEN and CDR2 SYDVKM. CDR3 length: 14 residues. Trimming took 5 bases from V and 5 from J, leaving 16 bases between them. The CDR3 region has the DNA TGTGCCAGCAGTCAGAACAGGGGGGGAAACGAGCAGTACTTC. It encodes CASSQNRGGNEQYF.

The J gene is TRBJ2-5, the V gene TRBV19, with D tentatively TRBD1 (5 bases). The CDR3 covers 14 residues. Germline CDR1 LNHDA, CDR2 SQIVND (reference sequence). V lost 7 bases to trimming and J lost 5 bases, with 17 bases between them. In nucleotides, the CDR3 is TGTGCCAGTAACCCTGGGGCAGGGCGGGAGACCCAGTACTTC. This gives the protein CASNPGAGRETQYF.

This chain connects TRBV9 to TRBJ2-7, with TRBD2 identical over 13 bases. The CDR3 is 15 residues long. The V segment lost 7 bases and the J segment 2 bases; nucleotides outside the gene matches: 6. CDR1 and CDR2 from the germline V gene are SGDLS and YYNGEE. This CDR3 is CASSPGLAGTYEQYF. CDR3 coding DNA: TGTGCCAGCTCTCCGGGACTAGCGGGAACCTACGAGCAGTACTTC.

This chain joins TRBV9 and TRBJ2-7, with a tentative D call TRBD2 (7 bases). V lost 4 bases, J lost 6 bases, and 20 bases lay in between. Per germline, CDR1 SGDLS and CDR2 YYNGEE. The CDR3 has 15 residues. The CDR3 reads CASSPRGGGKSEQYF. The CDR3 DNA reads as TGTGCCAGCAGCCCGCGGGGAGGGGGGAAAAGCGAGCAGTACTTC.

The chain employs TRBV11-2 and TRBJ1-2, with 7 bases lining up with TRBD1. With 5 bases clipped from V and 3 bases from J, the junction kept 3 bases outside the gene matches. The CDR3 sequence is 13 residues long. Germline V CDR1 and CDR2: SGHAT, FQNNGV. CDR3 in amino acids: CASSLGTDYGYTF. For the CDR3, the DNA is TGTGCCAGCAGCCTTGGGACAGACTATGGCTACACCTTC.

There are a few counts of this clone. The rearrangement uses TRBV19 and TRBJ1-4, with no clear D. CDR1 and CDR2 from the germline V gene are LNHDA and SQIVND (reference sequence). Trimming took off 6 bases at V and 0 bases at J, with 8 bases between the two ends. There are 14 residues in the CDR3. The CDR3 loop is CASSPVATNEKLFF. CDR3 coding DNA: TGTGCCAGTAGCCCGGTTGCAACTAATGAAAAACTGTTTTTT.

The chain combines TRBV3-1 (or the pseudogene TRBV3-2) with TRBJ2-2; 7 positions match TRBD1. The CDR3 consists of 16 residues. V shed 4 bases and J 0 bases; nucleotides not matched to a gene: 5. Germline V gene sequence: CDR1 LGHDT, CDR2 YNNKEL (reference sequence). The CDR3 is CASSLGQFSNTGELFF. The CDR3 DNA reads TGTGCCAGCAGCCTGGGACAGTTCTCGAACACCGGGGAGCTGTTTTTT.

This chain uses TRBV27 with TRBJ1-4, with a possible D match to TRBD1 (6 bases). Per germline, CDR1 MNHEY and CDR2 SMNVEV (reference sequence). Between the trimmed V and J ends, which lost 5 bases and 5 bases, there was a span of 15 bases. The CDR3 length is 15 residues. CDR3: CASSPRRGGNEKLFF. Here the CDR3 DNA reads TGTGCCAGCAGTCCCAGGAGGGGGGGAAATGAAAAACTGTTTTTT.

A single count supports this clone. The chain employs TRBV11-3 and TRBJ2-1; TRBD2 agrees at 7 bases. Germline V gene lookup returns CDR1 SGHNT and CDR2 YENEEA. Unmatched junction bases numbered 0, after V lost 0 bases and J lost 7 bases. CDR3 length: 13 residues. Written as DNA, the CDR3 is TGTGCCAGCAGCTTAGAGCGGGAGAATGAGCAGTTCTTC. This translates into CASSLERENEQFF.

V and J are TRBV4-2 and TRBJ2-6; D gene unclear. The CDR3 is made up of 19 amino acids. V lost 4 bases and J lost 0, with 19 bases in between. The V gene's germline CDR1 is LGHNA and CDR2 YNFKEQ. The CDR3: CASSLTPWADRSGANVLTF. Written as DNA, the CDR3 is TGTGCCAGCAGCCTTACCCCCTGGGCCGACCGCTCTGGGGCCAACGTCCTGACTTTC.

This chain joins TRBV14 and TRBJ1-1, with a tentative D call TRBD1 (5 bases). Between the trimmed V and J ends, which lost 4 bases and 4 bases, there was a span of 19 bases. The germline gives CDR1 SGHDN, CDR2 FVKESK. The CDR3 spans 16 residues. The CDR3 spells CASSPLRAGMLTEAFF. The CDR3 nucleotides read TGTGCCAGCAGCCCCTTAAGGGCAGGGATGCTCACTGAAGCTTTCTTT.

The chain is built from TRBV28 and TRBJ2-3; 10 positions agree with TRBD1. The V gene's germline CDR1 is MDHEN and CDR2 SYDVKM. The CDR3 totals 16 residues. V shed 5 bases and J 2 bases; nucleotides not matched to a gene: 7. CDR3 in DNA: TGTGCCAGCAGTACCCCGGACAGGGGGGACACAGATACGCAGTATTTT. Its protein is CASSTPDRGDTDTQYF.

This clone was found once. J is TRBJ2-7 and V is TRBV5-6; the match to TRBD2 covers 7 bases. Trimming took 3 bases from V and 0 from J; bases not matched to a gene: 9. CDR1 is SGHDT, CDR2 YYEEEE, per germline. The CDR3 has 16 residues. The CDR3, as DNA: TGTGCCAGCAGCTCTACCTGGGGGGGGGACTCCTACGAGCAGTACTTC. Translation gives CASSSTWGGDSYEQYF.

The chain uses TRBV29-1 and TRBJ2-3; 7 bases are shared with TRBD1. The V gene's germline CDR1 is SQVTM and CDR2 ANQGSEA. The ends lost 6 bases at V and 0 bases at J; junction bases unmatched: 3. The CDR3 is 13 amino acids. CDR3 nucleotide sequence: TGCAGCGTGAAACAGGGGAGCACAGATACGCAGTATTTT. This translates into CSVKQGSTDTQYF.

This rearrangement joins TRBV30 to TRBJ1-1; D remains unclear. This CDR3 region has 13 residues. The germline CDR1 and CDR2 sequences are GTSNPN and SVGIG (reference sequence). The V and J ends lost 2 bases and 0 bases respectively, with 7 bases between them. The chain's CDR3 is CAWSYGLNTEAFF. The CDR3 DNA is TGTGCCTGGAGTTATGGCTTGAACACTGAAGCTTTCTTT. The full variable domain, its missing parts supplied by reference TRBV30 and TRBJ1-1, is SQTIHQWPATLVQPVGSPLSLECTVEGTSNPNLYWYRQAAGRGLQLLFYSVGIGQISSEVPQNLSASRPQDRQFILSSKKLLLSDSGFYLCAWSYGLNTEAFFGQGTRLTVV.